This TCR beta chain derives from a study of blood T cell repertoires in COVID-19. Trimming took off 1 base at V and 1 base at J, with 11 bases between the two ends. Germline V gives CDR1 SGHRS, CDR2 YFSETQ. This CDR3 has 15 amino acids. Measured with immunoSEQ multiplex PCR; TCRdb has only the in-frame clones, and not every one. The sample records about 130,000 clones, around 85% being singletons. This clone appeared once. V is TRBV5-1 and J is TRBJ2-5, with a possible D match to TRBD1 (6 bases). The receptor's source is a woman of 80 years or more with COVID-19, enrolled during active disease. Input material: peripheral blood. In DNA form, the CDR3 reads TGCGCCAGCAGCTTGATTACAGGGCCCCAAGAGACCCAGTACTTC. It translates to CASSLITGPQETQYF. The entire variable domain, with the rest obtained from reference TRBV5-1 and TRBJ2-5, is as follows: KAGVTQTPRYLIKTRGQQVTLSCSPISGHRSVSWYQQTPGQGLQFLFEYFSETQRNKGNFPGRFSGRQFSNSRSEMNVSTLELGDSALYLCASSLITGPQETQYFGPGTRLLVL.